This T cell receptor (beta chain) was sequenced for a study of blood T cell repertoires in COVID-19. Study context: The United States, Italy and Spain supplied acute and convalescent COVID-19 samples. Sources were T cells, B-cell-depleted T cells, or PBMCs; the material itself was cDNA or gDNA.

Per the original data handling: From reference gene primer amplification, estimates of nucleated cell counts were derived. Produced via immunoSEQ multiplex PCR; TCRdb's table is partial and in-frame only. V and J calls plus clone size are reproduced from that table; the DNA served to infer D and trimming. The sample includes about 94,000 clones, roughly 84% of them seen just once. V lost 4 bases, J lost 5 bases, and 8 bases stayed unmatched. The germline V gene encodes CDR1 SNHLY and CDR2 FYNNEI. This CDR3 contains 15 residues. The receptor was derived from a woman older than 75 with acute or convalescent COVID-19. Sequenced input: peripheral blood. The chain uses TRBV2 and TRBJ2-3; 8 bases are shared with TRBD1. The CDR3 reads CASSVEQGAKDTQYF. CDR3 nucleotide sequence: TGTGCCAGCAGTGTGGAGCAGGGGGCGAAAGATACGCAGTATTTT.